This T cell receptor beta chain was obtained from a study of blood T cell repertoires in COVID-19. At the level of the study: T cells, B-cell-depleted T cells, or PBMCs supplied cDNA or gDNA.

Cohort allocation depended upon clinical history that participants reported. Germline assignment: CDR1 GTSNPN and CDR2 SVGIG (reference sequence). The V gene lost 3 bases and the J gene lost 9 bases, with 9 bases spanning the gap. The CDR3 has 12 amino acids. The method was immunoSEQ multiplex PCR; TCRdb's version includes in-frame clones alone and lacks a portion of them. Here the sample spans hundreds of thousands of clones, 80% to 90% being singletons. Sequenced sample: PBMCs or T cells enriched from blood (not recorded which). This clonotype was obtained from a man in his forties or fifties in a cohort exposed to, infected with or recovered from COVID-19 (not recorded which). The V call is TRBV30, the J call TRBJ1-6; D is undetermined. The CDR3 sequence is CAWSQAGSPLHF. CDR3 DNA: TGTGCCTGGAGCCAGGCTGGTTCACCCCTCCACTTT.